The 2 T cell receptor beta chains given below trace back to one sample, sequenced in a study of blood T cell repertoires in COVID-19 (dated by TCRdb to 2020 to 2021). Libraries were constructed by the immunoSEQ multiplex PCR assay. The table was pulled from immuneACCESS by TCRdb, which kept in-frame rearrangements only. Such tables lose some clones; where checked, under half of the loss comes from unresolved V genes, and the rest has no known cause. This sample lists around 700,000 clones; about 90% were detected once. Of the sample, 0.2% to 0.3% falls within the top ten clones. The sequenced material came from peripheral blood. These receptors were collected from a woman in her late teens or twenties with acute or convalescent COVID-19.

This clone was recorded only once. The CDR3: CASSLSGQGGKLFF. CDR3 bases: TGTGCCAGCAGCTTGTCCGGACAGGGGGGAAAACTGTTTTTT. This sequence joins TRBV7-9 and TRBJ1-4, with TRBD1 identical over 10 bases. Trimming at V came to 3 bases and at J to 10 bases, leaving 5 bases not matched to a gene. The CDR3 spans 14 residues. Germline lookup yields CDR1 SEHNR and CDR2 FQNEAQ (reference sequence). Full variable domain (rest looked up from reference TRBV7-9 and TRBJ1-4): DTGVSQNPRHKITKRGQNVTFRCDPISEHNRLYWYRQTLGQGPEFLTYFQNEAQLEKSRLLSDRFSAERPKGSFSTLEIQRTEQGDSAMYLCASSLSGQGGKLFFGSGTQLSVL.

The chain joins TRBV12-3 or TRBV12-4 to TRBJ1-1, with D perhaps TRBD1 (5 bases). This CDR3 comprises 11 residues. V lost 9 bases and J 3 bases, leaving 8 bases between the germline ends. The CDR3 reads CASEGDTEAFF. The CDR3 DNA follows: TGTGCCAGTGAAGGGGACACTGAAGCTTTCTTT.